These 16 T cell receptor beta chains were sequenced from one sample in a study of cytomegalovirus exposure and HLA in healthy donors. PCR primers comprised 60 Vbeta and 13 Jbeta primers. Assay: immunoSEQ multiplex PCR; the TCRdb copy retains only in-frame clones and omits some. Of around 80,000 clones in the sample, 65% to 75% are singletons; the top ten hold over 8%. The material sequenced was PBMCs. These receptors came from a man in his forties in good health and CMV-seropositive.

The chain uses TRBV10-2 and TRBJ2-5; D might be TRBD1 (5 bases). Germline assignment: CDR1 WSHSY and CDR2 SAAADI. The length of the CDR3 is 13 residues. Trimming removed 8 bases from V and 1 base from J, with 11 bases in between. The CDR3 region is CASSATVQETQYF. The CDR3 DNA reads as TGCGCCAGCTCGGCGACAGTCCAAGAGACCCAGTACTTC.

This clone rates as medium-sized. The chain has TRBV6-5 and TRBJ2-2; 9 nucleotides line up with TRBD2. Germline lookup yields CDR1 MNHEY and CDR2 SVGAGI. Germline trimming cut 7 bases from V and 7 bases from J; bases unmatched to any gene: 7. CDR3 size: 14 residues. The CDR3: CASNGAGGNGELFF. The CDR3 DNA sequence: TGTGCCAGCAATGGGGCGGGAGGGAACGGGGAGCTGTTTTTT.

This sequence joins TRBV9 and TRBJ2-3; 7 bases are shared with TRBD2. This CDR3 contains 14 residues. The V and J ends lost 0 bases and 4 bases, in that order; junction bases with no gene match: 2. Per the germline V gene, CDR1 is SGDLS and CDR2 is YYNGEE. The chain's CDR3 is CASSVGAGSDTQYF. CDR3 DNA: TGTGCCAGCAGCGTAGGAGCGGGATCAGATACGCAGTATTTT.

The J gene is TRBJ1-5, the V gene TRBV30; TRBD1 matches at 7 bases. J gave up 6 bases and V 4 bases, and 9 bases lay outside the gene matches. CDR1 and CDR2 from the germline V gene are GTSNPN and SVGIG (reference sequence). There are 14 residues in the CDR3. The CDR3 sequence is CAWTRAGGIQPQHF. CDR3 coding DNA: TGTGCCTGGACAAGGGCAGGGGGTATTCAGCCCCAGCATTTT.

V and J are TRBV7-2 and TRBJ1-2, with D tentatively TRBD1 (6 bases). CDR1 is SGHTA, CDR2 FQGNSA, per germline. Trimming removed 5 bases at V and 2 bases at J, with 9 bases between. This CDR3 comprises 13 residues. CDR3 amino acids: CASSQQGNYGYTF. DNA of the CDR3: TGTGCCAGCAGCCAGCAGGGGAACTATGGCTACACCTTC. The whole variable domain, remainder taken from reference TRBV7-2 and TRBJ1-2, is GAGVSQSPSNKVTEKGKDVELRCDPISGHTALYWYRQSLGQGLEFLIYFQGNSAPDKSGLPSDRFSAERTGGSVSTLTIQRTQQEDSAVYLCASSQQGNYGYTFGSGTRLTVV.

This sequence joins TRBV25-1 and TRBJ1-2, with TRBD1 matching over 7 bases. The V segment lost 3 bases and the J segment 13 bases; nucleotides outside the gene matches: 11. Germline V CDR1 and CDR2: MGHDK, SYGVNS. This CDR3 spans 13 amino acids. The CDR3 spells CASSDLGQPLATF. The CDR3, as DNA: TGTGCCAGCAGTGACCTGGGACAGCCCTTAGCCACCTTC.

This clone is a singleton in its sample. The chain has TRBV29-1 and TRBJ2-7; possibly TRBD1 for D (5 bases). The CDR3 spans 11 residues. Germline loops: CDR1 SQVTM, CDR2 ANQGSEA. The V gene lost 4 bases and the J gene lost 5 bases, with 9 bases spanning the gap. The CDR3 DNA sequence: TGCAGCGTTGGGGCAGGGAACGAGCAGTACTTC. Its protein is CSVGAGNEQYF.

The chain combines TRBV25-1 with TRBJ2-7; the D gene is possibly TRBD2 (5 bases). Germline CDR1 reads MGHDK; CDR2 reads SYGVNS. CDR3 length: 14 residues. Between the trimmed V and J ends, which lost 2 bases and 7 bases, there was a span of 15 bases. The CDR3 spells CASSERHISGEQYF. The CDR3 coding sequence is TGTGCCAGCAGTGAACGACATATATCGGGGGAGCAGTACTTC.

The chain combines TRBV5-1 with TRBJ2-5; no clear D. Germline CDR1 and CDR2: SGHRS and YFSETQ. The CDR3 is 14 residues long. The V and J ends lost 0 bases and 5 bases respectively, with 11 bases between them. The DNA for the CDR3 is TGCGCCAGCAGCTTGGACAGCCAACCTGAGACCCAGTACTTC. It encodes CASSLDSQPETQYF.

This sequence joins TRBV29-1 and TRBJ1-1; 7 nucleotides line up with TRBD1. The CDR3 consists of 12 residues. Germline V gene data show CDR1 as SQVTM and CDR2 as ANQGSEA. The junction had 7 bases not matched to a gene; V was cut back by 7 bases and J by 5 bases. CDR3 region: CSDIGQDTEAFF. CDR3 in DNA: TGCAGCGACATCGGACAGGATACTGAAGCTTTCTTT.

The J gene is TRBJ1-2, the V gene TRBV4-1; 7 positions match TRBD1. Looked up from germline, CDR1 is MGHRA and CDR2 is YSYEKL. The CDR3 loop spans 15 amino acids. The V gene end was trimmed by 0 bases and the J gene end by 4 bases; junction bases not matched to a gene: 5. CDR3 loop: CASSQEGGEIYGYTF. The CDR3 DNA sequence: TGCGCCAGCAGCCAAGAAGGGGGCGAAATCTATGGCTACACCTTC.

The chain recombines TRBV13 with TRBJ2-3; 8 bases match TRBD1. J was trimmed by 5 bases and V by 6 bases; bases with no gene match: 10. The CDR3 consists of 15 residues. The germline CDR1 and CDR2 sequences are PRHDT and FYEKMQ (reference sequence). The CDR3 spells CASSSDRAVGDTQYF. CDR3 nucleotide sequence: TGTGCCAGCAGTTCGGACAGGGCCGTAGGAGATACGCAGTATTTT.

The table lists this clone with a count of one. At one end the junction does not follow the germline gene, possibly because of a read error. The rearrangement uses TRBV7-9 and TRBJ1-3; D is possibly TRBD1 (5 bases). The CDR3 runs to 17 residues. Germline V gene data show CDR1 as SEHNR and CDR2 as FQNEAQ (reference sequence). CDR3 sequence: CSSSLGVGGSSGNTIYF. The CDR3 DNA sequence: TGTTCCAGCAGCTTAGGCGTCGGGGGATCCTCTGGAAACACCATATATTTT.

The chain couples TRBV7-8 to TRBJ2-7; D is perhaps TRBD2 (5 bases). With 5 bases removed from V and 1 base from J, the gap between germline ends came to 15 bases. Germline lookup yields CDR1 SGHVS and CDR2 FQNEAQ. The CDR3 consists of 15 residues. CDR3: CASSPRRTASYEQYF. The CDR3 DNA is TGTGCCAGCAGCCCCCGGCGGACTGCATCCTACGAGCAGTACTTC.

The gene calls are TRBV12-2 and TRBJ2-1; TRBD2 was called by the table and not checked on the DNA. TRBV12-2 is assigned pseudogene status. The length of the CDR3 is 13 residues. The CDR3 region is CASPLRSYNEQFF. Here the CDR3 DNA reads TGTGCAAGTCCCCTTCGCTCCTACAATGAGCAGTTCTTC.

The V and J genes are TRBV4-1 and TRBJ1-5; 8 bases map to TRBD1. With 6 bases clipped from V and 0 bases from J, the junction kept 10 bases outside the gene matches. The V gene's germline CDR1 is MGHRA and CDR2 YSYEKL. This CDR3 spans 17 amino acids. This CDR3 is CASSNDRGGISNQPQHF. DNA of the CDR3: TGCGCCAGCAGTAACGACAGGGGCGGTATTAGCAATCAGCCCCAGCATTTT.